This T cell receptor beta chain was sequenced during a study of blood T cell repertoires in COVID-19. As for the study in general: Nucleic acid was either cDNA or gDNA, and it came from T cells, B-cell-depleted T cells, or PBMCs.

Source study methods: Counts of nucleated cells, estimated from reference gene primer amplification, were obtained. TCRdb's copy holds only in-frame clones and misses some; the assay was immunoSEQ multiplex PCR. Clone size and V and J calls were adopted from that table, with D and trimming inferred from the DNA. The sample carries 100,000 to 150,000 clones, around 89% recorded once. A Seattle source enrolled patients during active infection and followed them longitudinally. Trimming stripped 0 bases from V and 2 bases from J, with 5 bases between. This CDR3 comprises 13 residues. Germline V gene sequence: CDR1 SGHVS, CDR2 FNYEAQ.

Sequenced: peripheral blood. The chain links TRBV7-6 to TRBJ2-7; D is perhaps TRBD2 (5 bases). The receptor was isolated from a man aged 55 to 70 with COVID-19, enrolled during active disease. The CDR3 nucleotides read TGTGCCAGCAGCTTAGCGCGGGCCTACGAGCAGTACTTC. It codes for CASSLARAYEQYF.